This is a list of T cell receptor beta chains from one sample in a study of T cells in localized non-small cell lung cancer. This table comes from immunoSEQ multiplex PCR, and its TCRdb copy is limited to in-frame clones, with some not included. Of tens of thousands of clones detected, 90% to 95% appear once; the ten largest clones hold about 10%. Sequencing used PBMCs, obtained before any cancer treatment. These receptors all come from a woman between 40 and 69 years old with stage II lung adenocarcinoma. Both conserved end residues are part of each CDR3. A D gene is named only where the DNA matches it firmly. The size field is filled for only some rows; it gives once, few, many or a size class.

V	D	J	size	DNA	CDR3
TRBV5-4	TRBD1	TRBJ1-5	once	TGTGCCAGCAGCCTAGGGGGACAGGGGGGCCTTAATAGCAATCAGCCCCAGCATTTT	CASSLGGQGGLNSNQPQHF
TRBV9	TRBD1	TRBJ2-1	-	TGTGCCAGCAGCCCGCAGGGGGCGGGTGAGCAGTTCTTC	CASSPQGAGEQFF
TRBV9	-	TRBJ2-1	-	TGTGCCAGCAGCGTAGTAGCCGGAGGGGGTTCCAATGAGCAGTTCTTC	CASSVVAGGGSNEQFF
TRBV5-4	TRBD1	TRBJ2-7	-	TGTGCCAGCAGCTTACAGGGGTCCTACGAGCAGTACTTC	CASSLQGSYEQYF
TRBV6-5	TRBD1	TRBJ1-2	-	TGTGCCAGCAGTCCCGGGACAGGGGATGGCTACACCTTC	CASSPGTGDGYTF
TRBV5-5	TRBD1	TRBJ1-3	-	TGTGCCAGCAGCTTGACAGGGGGCTCTCCTGGAAACACCATATATTTT	CASSLTGGSPGNTIYF
TRBV7-9	TRBD2	TRBJ2-3	-	TGTGCCAGCTTGGGAGGCCTGACTAGCGGGGATACGCAGTATTTT	CASLGGLTSGDTQYF
TRBV2	-	TRBJ2-7	-	TGTGCCAGCCGCTGGGACCGAAACTCCTACGAGCAGTACTTC	CASRWDRNSYEQYF
TRBV28	-	TRBJ2-5	-	TGTGCCAGCAGGCTCCCGGGAACGGGGAGCGTAGGGCGCCAAGAGACCCAGTACTTC	CASRLPGTGSVGRQETQYF
TRBV12-5	TRBD1	TRBJ1-5	-	TGTGCTAGTGGACGAATGGGGGGACAGGGGTTCCCGTATAGCAATCAGCCCCAGCATTTT	CASGRMGGQGFPYSNQPQHF
TRBV5-4	-	TRBJ2-3	-	TGTGCCAGCAGCTTGGGGGGCGGGGCTAGCACAGATACGCAGTATTTT	CASSLGGGASTDTQYF
TRBV1	-	TRBJ1-1	-	TGCACCAGCAGCCAAGATCGGGGGACAGGGGAAGCTTTCTTT	CTSSQDRGTGEAFF
TRBV5-5	TRBD2	TRBJ2-1	-	TGTGCCAGCAGCTTGGCCGGGACTAGCGGCCTGAATGAGCAGTTCTTC	CASSLAGTSGLNEQFF
TRBV4-1	TRBD1	TRBJ1-1	-	TGCGCCAGCAGTAGACAGGGGTTGGGCACTGAAGCTTTCTTT	CASSRQGLGTEAFF
TRBV28	-	TRBJ1-5	-	TGTGCCAGCAGAATCGGGACCCGTAGTCAGCCCCAGCATTTT	CASRIGTRSQPQHF
TRBV12-5	-	TRBJ2-5	-	TGTGCTAGTGGTCCGGGACAACCATGGGAGACCCAGTACTTC	CASGPGQPWETQYF
TRBV7-8	TRBD1	TRBJ1-5	-	TGTGCCAGCAGCTCGCAAGGGGGCGCGGGAGGGGGTCAGCCCCAGCATTTT	CASSSQGGAGGGQPQHF